This passage covers 18 T cell receptor beta chains from one sample sequenced in a study of long-term antiretroviral therapy in people with HIV. Sequencing relied on immunoSEQ assay v3.0, run at survey level. Sequencing was performed with immunoSEQ multiplex PCR; in TCRdb, only in-frame clones are kept and a portion is missing. This sample has about 23,000 clones, with roughly four fifths found just once. The sequencing used unsorted PBMCs, collected 0.3 years after starting antiretroviral therapy. Every receptor here comes from a man between 50 and 59 years old with HIV.

CDR3 protein: CASSEDPLVEFF. The CDR3 DNA sequence: TGTGCCAGCAGTGAAGACCCCCTGGTGGAGTTCTTC. The chain links TRBV2 to TRBJ2-1; the D is unclear. The germline V gene encodes CDR1 SNHLY and CDR2 FYNNEI. The CDR3 loop spans 12 amino acids. V lost 1 base and J 14 bases, leaving 12 bases between the germline ends.

The chain carries TRBV7-9 and TRBJ2-3; 13 positions match TRBD2. CDR1 and CDR2 from the germline V gene are SEHNR and FQNEAQ (reference sequence). The CDR3 consists of 18 residues. With 4 bases clipped from V and 3 bases from J, the junction kept 10 bases outside the gene matches. CDR3 sequence: CASSSHSRTSGSTDTQYF. The CDR3 DNA is TGTGCCAGCAGCTCACACTCACGGACTAGCGGGAGTACAGATACGCAGTATTTT.

The J gene is TRBJ1-5, the V gene TRBV19; weak D call: TRBD1 (5 bases). There are 16 residues in the CDR3. CDR1 LNHDA and CDR2 SQIVND come from the germline V gene (reference sequence). Trimming removed 11 bases from V and 1 base from J, with 21 bases in between. CDR3 coding DNA: TGTGCCGGAGGGGAGTCAGGGCGACCCAGCAATCAGCCCCAGCATTTT. It specifies CAGGESGRPSNQPQHF.

Only a few counts were recorded for this clone. The gene calls are TRBV11-1 and TRBJ1-6; unclear D gene. The V and J ends lost 4 bases and 4 bases respectively, with 20 bases between them. The CDR3 spans 18 residues. CDR1 and CDR2 from the germline V gene are SGHAT and FQDESV (reference sequence). The CDR3 sequence: CASSSNPGIPGYNSPLHF. The CDR3, as DNA: TGTGCCAGCAGCTCCAACCCCGGCATACCGGGATATAATTCACCCCTCCACTTT.

The rearrangement uses TRBV6-5 and TRBJ2-1; 8 bases fit TRBD2. The J segment lost 8 bases and the V segment lost 0 bases, leaving 9 bases of the junction unmatched. In germline, CDR1 is MNHEY, CDR2 SVGAGI. CDR3 length equals 16 residues. The CDR3 region is CASSYSTSEQIHEQFF. The CDR3 DNA sequence: TGTGCCAGCAGTTACTCGACTAGCGAGCAAATACATGAGCAGTTCTTC.

Only a few counts were recorded for this clone. J is TRBJ1-2 and V is TRBV28, with 9 bases aligning to TRBD1. V was clipped by 6 bases and J by 2 bases; unmatched bases: 13. The CDR3 extends over 17 amino acids. CDR1 and CDR2 from the germline V gene are MDHEN and SYDVKM. The CDR3 sequence is CASSHGTGRGWNYGYTF. In DNA form, the CDR3 reads TGTGCCAGCAGCCACGGGACAGGGAGAGGTTGGAACTATGGCTACACCTTC.

This chain links TRBV19 with TRBJ1-5; D ambiguous. The CDR3 is 15 amino acids. Germline CDR1 LNHDA, CDR2 SQIVND (reference sequence). Trimming took off 7 bases at V and 3 bases at J, with 16 bases between the two ends. The CDR3 loop reads CASTRLPQSNQPQHF. In DNA, the CDR3 is TGTGCCAGTACCCGACTACCTCAGTCCAATCAGCCCCAGCATTTT.

The chain links TRBV6-6 to TRBJ1-1, with D hard to call. The germline V gene has CDR1 MNHNY and CDR2 SVGAGI (reference sequence). Deletions cut 6 bases from V and 1 base from J, with 12 bases between. The CDR3 runs 14 residues. CDR3 coding DNA: TGTGCCAGCAGGGACTTACAGACGAACACTGAAGCTTTCTTT. Its protein product is CASRDLQTNTEAFF.

This clone has more than one count but fewer than ten. The genes are TRBV27 and TRBJ2-3; TRBD2 matches 11 bases. This CDR3 comprises 16 residues. Unmatched junction bases numbered 6, after V lost 5 bases and J lost 2 bases. Looked up from germline, CDR1 is MNHEY and CDR2 is SMNVEV (reference sequence). CDR3 nucleotides: TGTGCCAGCAGTAGCCGGACTAGCGGGCTCACAGATACGCAGTATTTT. Translation: CASSSRTSGLTDTQYF.

V and J are TRBV7-9 and TRBJ2-2, with 7 positions matching TRBD1. The CDR3 runs 17 residues. The V and J ends lost 4 bases and 5 bases, in that order; junction bases with no gene match: 13. CDR1 is SEHNR, CDR2 FQNEAQ, per germline (reference sequence). CDR3 sequence reads: CASSSGQPRYFTGELFF. DNA for the CDR3: TGTGCCAGCAGCTCGGGACAGCCGAGATATTTTACCGGGGAGCTGTTTTTT.

Here the CDR3 reads CASTGTGSTGELFF. CDR3 DNA sequence: TGTGCCAGCACCGGGACAGGCAGTACCGGGGAGCTGTTTTTT. The rearrangement links TRBV27 to TRBJ2-2; 8 nucleotides match TRBD1. The V gene's germline CDR1 is MNHEY and CDR2 SMNVEV (reference sequence). Trimming cost V 7 bases and J 5 bases; bases outside gene matches: 6. The CDR3 sequence is 14 residues long.

This clone was observed a single time. V and J are TRBV29-1 and TRBJ1-2; a possible D gene is TRBD1 (6 bases). Looked up from germline, CDR1 is SQVTM and CDR2 is ANQGSEA. Trimming left V 6 bases short and J 6 bases short, with 14 bases between. This CDR3 spans 12 amino acids. CDR3 residues: CSVPGDGDGYTF. As DNA, the CDR3 is TGCAGCGTCCCAGGGGACGGGGATGGCTACACCTTC.

The CDR3 sequence is CASSQDRGAGGTQFF. The CDR3 bases are TGCGCCAGCAGCCAAGATCGGGGAGCGGGAGGAACCCAGTTCTTC. The rearrangement joins TRBV4-1 to TRBJ2-1, with 9 positions matching TRBD2. The CDR3 length is 15 residues. In germline, CDR1 is MGHRA, CDR2 YSYEKL. The J segment lost 13 bases and the V segment lost 0 bases, leaving 10 bases of the junction unmatched.

This chain links TRBV5-1 with TRBJ2-2; 8 bases are a match to TRBD1. The V gene's germline CDR1 is SGHRS and CDR2 YFSETQ. After removal of 5 bases from V and 4 bases from J, the junction contained 7 bases not matched to a gene. This CDR3 comprises 15 residues. The CDR3 sequence: CASSLGTGATGELFF. Written as DNA, the CDR3 is TGCGCCAGCAGTCTCGGGACAGGAGCCACCGGGGAGCTGTTTTTT.

CDR3: CAWSVRYGRGLDNEQFF. CDR3 nucleotides: TGTGCCTGGAGTGTAAGGTATGGCAGGGGGCTGGACAATGAGCAGTTCTTC. The chain has TRBV30 and TRBJ2-1; 8 bases agree with TRBD1. Germline V gene data show CDR1 as GTSNPN and CDR2 as SVGIG (reference sequence). After removal of 0 bases from V and 5 bases from J, the junction contained 12 bases not matched to a gene. The CDR3 is made up of 17 amino acids.

This clone was detected only a few times. V is TRBV28 and J is TRBJ2-4; the match to TRBD1 covers 9 bases. Unmatched junction bases numbered 6, after V lost 6 bases and J lost 0 bases. The CDR3 loop spans 16 amino acids. Per germline, CDR1 MDHEN and CDR2 SYDVKM. The CDR3 region has the DNA TGTGCCAGCAGGTACAACAGGGGGCGAGCCAAAAACATTCAGTACTTC. Protein sequence: CASRYNRGRAKNIQYF.

This clone was picked up a small number of times. The rearrangement links TRBV19 to TRBJ2-2; 9 positions match TRBD2. The CDR3 extends over 16 amino acids. Germline V gene sequence: CDR1 LNHDA, CDR2 SQIVND (reference sequence). Trimming at V came to 3 bases and at J to 6 bases, leaving 8 bases not matched to a gene. The chain's CDR3 is CASSIPAVAGAGELFF. The CDR3 nucleotides read TGTGCCAGTAGTATCCCTGCGGTAGCGGGGGCCGGGGAGCTGTTTTTT.

The chain carries TRBV18 and TRBJ2-5; D is uncertain. Trimming removed 3 bases at V and 6 bases at J, with 5 bases between. Germline-derived CDR1 and CDR2 are KGHSH and LQKENI. This CDR3 spans 11 amino acids. CDR3 protein: CASSPDKTQYF. CDR3 nucleotide sequence: TGTGCCAGCTCACCCGATAAGACCCAGTACTTC.